A selection of T cell receptor beta chains follows, all from one sample in a study of PD-1 blockade in classical Hodgkin lymphoma. Profiling relied on immunoSEQ multiplex PCR, and the TCRdb table lists in-frame clones only, not all of them. This sample has 90,000 to 100,000 clones; about 91% occur once, and the top ten carry about 10%. The sample here was peripheral blood mononuclear cells (PBMCs), taken before the second cycle of nivolumab. The receptor set was obtained from a human donor with classical Hodgkin lymphoma. CDR3s include the opening cysteine and the closing phenylalanine or tryptophan. Each record gives: CDR3 length, V gene, CDR3 protein.

CDR3 length: 19; V gene: TRBV4-2; CDR3 protein: CASSQDFWPGGRGANVLTF
CDR3 length: 14; V gene: TRBV6-5; CDR3 protein: CASSPLGGEEEQYF
CDR3 length: 15; V gene: TRBV6-5; CDR3 protein: CASSYDKRYTDTQYF
CDR3 length: 16; V gene: TRBV5-4; CDR3 protein: CASSLGDPLSYNEQFF
CDR3 length: 16; V gene: TRBV9; CDR3 protein: CASSVVPDTRTYEQYF
CDR3 length: 18; V gene: TRBV7-5; CDR3 protein: CARSRRFPGTASNQPQHF
CDR3 length: 13; V gene: TRBV5-6; CDR3 protein: CASSLGSSYEQYF
CDR3 length: 15; V gene: TRBV6-5; CDR3 protein: CASSYSQETNTEAFF
CDR3 length: 16; V gene: TRBV7-9; CDR3 protein: CASSHSGGFPNYGYTF
CDR3 length: 14; V gene: TRBV11-2; CDR3 protein: CASSLGHWMETQYF
CDR3 length: 14; V gene: TRBV7-2; CDR3 protein: CASSLGQTGTEAFF
CDR3 length: 16; V gene: TRBV19; CDR3 protein: CASSSEGIQGGSPLHF
CDR3 length: 14; V gene: TRBV7-2; CDR3 protein: CASSTHTGTDTQYF
CDR3 length: 13; V gene: TRBV6-5; CDR3 protein: CASSHRATGELFF
CDR3 length: 12; V gene: TRBV11-2; CDR3 protein: CATMGSLYEQYF
CDR3 length: 16; V gene: TRBV5-4; CDR3 protein: CASSRIVASGAYEQYF
CDR3 length: 13; V gene: TRBV13; CDR3 protein: CASSIAGNSPLHF
CDR3 length: 12; V gene: TRBV18; CDR3 protein: CASSLARGQQYF
CDR3 length: 14; V gene: TRBV30; CDR3 protein: CAWSQDRGPYEQYF
CDR3 length: 15; V gene: TRBV7-9; CDR3 protein: CASSLGRWNNNEQFF
CDR3 length: 14; V gene: TRBV5-1; CDR3 protein: CASSSLTSGETQYF
CDR3 length: 15; V gene: TRBV19; CDR3 protein: CASSMAGRTNEKLFF
CDR3 length: 13; V gene: TRBV10-3; CDR3 protein: CAITGDNTDTQYF
CDR3 length: 12; V gene: TRBV6-5; CDR3 protein: CASSEGNNEQFF
CDR3 length: 15; V gene: TRBV2; CDR3 protein: CASSVLTGINYGYTF
CDR3 length: 17; V gene: TRBV27; CDR3 protein: CASSLRPNREVAYEQYF
CDR3 length: 16; V gene: TRBV13; CDR3 protein: CASSLKVGAFSYEQYF
CDR3 length: 14; V gene: TRBV2; CDR3 protein: CASKVLPGVSEQYF
CDR3 length: 15; V gene: TRBV11-2; CDR3 protein: CASSLVSSGANVLTF
CDR3 length: 11; V gene: TRBV2; CDR3 protein: CASSAHYEQYF
CDR3 length: 13; V gene: TRBV27; CDR3 protein: CASSLSRSYEQYF
CDR3 length: 15; V gene: TRBV6-6; CDR3 protein: CASSRLAGGQETQYF
CDR3 length: 14; V gene: TRBV2; CDR3 protein: CASSETDTGNTIYF
CDR3 length: 15; V gene: TRBV7-6; CDR3 protein: CASRLTGWDQETQYF
CDR3 length: 14; V gene: TRBV7-2; CDR3 protein: CASSLAGMGQPQHF
CDR3 length: 13; V gene: TRBV6-1; CDR3 protein: CASSDRMNTEAFF
CDR3 length: 15; V gene: TRBV11-3; CDR3 protein: CASSPSGANTGELFF
CDR3 length: 16; V gene: TRBV5-1; CDR3 protein: CASSLGRESTSDTQYF
CDR3 length: 15; V gene: TRBV9; CDR3 protein: CASSITSGGYNEQFF
CDR3 length: 16; V gene: TRBV5-1; CDR3 protein: CASSLVASAAYNEQFF
CDR3 length: 14; V gene: TRBV19; CDR3 protein: CASSQGQLGNTIYF